This passage covers 11 T cell receptor beta chains from one sample sequenced in a study of T cell responses to AZD1222 COVID-19 vaccine. Some clones are missing from TCRdb's copy, which holds only in-frame ones; the method was immunoSEQ multiplex PCR. The profile shows 100,000 to 150,000 clones, 75% to 90% of them singletons. Sequences were derived from peripheral blood, sampled on day 0 of AZD1222 vaccination. The receptors were sampled from an adult in good health.

The chain employs TRBV5-4 and TRBJ1-1; D possibly corresponds to TRBD1 (6 bases). The V and J ends lost 4 bases and 4 bases respectively, with 17 bases between them. Germline V gives CDR1 SGHNT, CDR2 YYREEE (reference sequence). CDR3 length equals 15 residues. The CDR3: CASSPTQGVTTEAFF. CDR3 DNA: TGTGCCAGCAGCCCGACACAGGGTGTAACCACTGAAGCTTTCTTT.

This chain joins TRBV5-5 and TRBJ1-1; no clear D gene. This CDR3 has 15 amino acids. Per germline, CDR1 SGHKS and CDR2 YYEKEE (reference sequence). The V and J ends lost 6 bases and 3 bases respectively, with 18 bases between them. The CDR3 bases are TGTGCCAGCACCTTCTTGGTTGCAGGAGACACTGAAGCTTTCTTT. It specifies CASTFLVAGDTEAFF.

This clone was seen once. This rearrangement joins TRBV2 to TRBJ2-7; TRBD2 agrees at 9 bases. The CDR3 has 20 residues. In germline, CDR1 is SNHLY, CDR2 FYNNEI. Trimming took 0 bases from V and 6 from J; bases not matched to a gene: 21. Here the CDR3 DNA reads TGTGCCAGCAGTGAAGCGACAGGGCATGGATTCGGCGGGAGGGCCACCGAGCAGTACTTC. Protein product: CASSEATGHGFGGRATEQYF.

The V call is TRBV6-2 or TRBV6-3, the J call TRBJ1-6, with no clear D. The CDR3 has 14 amino acids. Per germline, CDR1 MNHEY and CDR2 SVGEGT. The V end lost 4 bases, the J end lost 3 bases, and 7 bases lay between the germline ends. CDR3 DNA sequence: TGTGCCAGCAGTTCGGCCAACTATAATTCACCCCTCCACTTT. Translated: CASSSANYNSPLHF.

This rearrangement joins TRBV11-2 to TRBJ1-1; D gene unclear. Germline V lookup: CDR1 SGHAT, CDR2 FQNNGV. V was trimmed by 0 bases and J by 3 bases, leaving 11 bases between them. The CDR3 has 15 amino acids. In nucleotides, the CDR3 is TGTGCCAGCAGCTTAGACCCGAAATTGGACACTGAAGCTTTCTTT. Translated: CASSLDPKLDTEAFF.

The chain links TRBV27 to TRBJ2-3; D is unclear. CDR3 length: 13 residues. CDR1 MNHEY and CDR2 SMNVEV come from the germline V gene (reference sequence). Trimming cost V 2 bases and J 4 bases, with 7 bases left between them. The CDR3 is CASSLRRADTQYF. The CDR3 nucleotides read TGTGCCAGCAGTTTACGTCGGGCAGATACGCAGTATTTT.

This chain uses TRBV28 with TRBJ2-3; TRBD2 agrees at 11 bases. The CDR3 contains 18 residues. V was clipped by 3 bases and J by 0 bases; unmatched bases: 8. Germline CDR1 and CDR2: MDHEN and SYDVKM. Here the CDR3 reads CASSLGTSGLSSTDTQYF. CDR3 bases: TGTGCCAGCAGTTTGGGGACTAGCGGACTGTCTAGCACAGATACGCAGTATTTT.

The chain combines TRBV15 with TRBJ1-5, with D perhaps matching TRBD1 (5 bases). This CDR3 has 13 residues. The V end was cut by 5 bases, the J end by 6 bases, with 11 bases between. Germline V gives CDR1 LNHNV, CDR2 YYDKDF (reference sequence). The CDR3 sequence is CATSQGGGQPQHF. Here the CDR3 DNA reads TGTGCCACCAGCCAGGGTGGGGGTCAGCCCCAGCATTTT.

This chain joins TRBV6-5 and TRBJ1-6; D might be TRBD1 (5 bases). From germline, CDR1 is MNHEY and CDR2 SVGAGI. V was clipped by 6 bases and J by 9 bases, with 12 bases between them. The CDR3 has 13 amino acids. The CDR3 coding sequence is TGTGCCAGCAGCCCCCGGACAATTTCACCCCTCCACTTT. Translating it yields CASSPRTISPLHF.

V usage is TRBV6-2 or TRBV6-3 and J usage is TRBJ2-3, with 12 bases identical to TRBD2. Germline assignment: CDR1 MNHEY and CDR2 SVGEGT. With V trimmed by 1 base and J by 3 bases, 14 bases remained unmatched. The CDR3 is 20 residues long. CDR3 bases: TGTGCCAGCAGTTACTACGACTGGTCTAGCGGGGGGGCTGGAACAGATACGCAGTATTTT. It specifies CASSYYDWSSGGAGTDTQYF.

This chain joins TRBV7-2 and TRBJ2-7; possibly TRBD2 for D (6 bases). CDR3 length: 17 residues. Trimming stripped 2 bases from V and 0 bases from J, with 17 bases between. Germline V CDR1 and CDR2: SGHTA, FQGNSA. In DNA, the CDR3 is TGTGCCAGCAGCTTAACGGCGGGGTCTTTTGACTCCTACGAGCAGTACTTC. The encoded protein is CASSLTAGSFDSYEQYF.